This is a list of T cell receptor beta chains from one sample in a study of cytomegalovirus exposure and HLA in healthy donors. Produced via immunoSEQ multiplex PCR; TCRdb's table is partial and in-frame only. The table lists around 140,000 clones, about 10% of them singletons, with over 6.5% in the top ten. Sequenced input: PBMCs. The source of these receptors is a woman aged 40-49 years in good health and CMV-seropositive. The CDR3 runs from the conserved cysteine through the conserved F or W. Each record gives: V gene, J gene, CDR3 protein.

v_call: TRBV7-2
j_call: TRBJ1-1
cdr3_aa: CASSLLGPRGTEAFF

v_call: TRBV6-1
j_call: TRBJ2-4
cdr3_aa: CASSEGGRIIQYF

v_call: TRBV2
j_call: TRBJ1-2
cdr3_aa: CASSPPGETWGYTF

v_call: TRBV29-1
j_call: TRBJ2-3
cdr3_aa: CSVEWNKRGVRTDTQYF

v_call: TRBV5-4
j_call: NA
cdr3_aa: CASSWGGGDYEQYF

v_call: TRBV19
j_call: TRBJ2-3
cdr3_aa: CASSPGFRGTDTQYF

v_call: TRBV18
j_call: TRBJ1-1
cdr3_aa: CASSPGRGLNTEAFF

v_call: TRBV5-1
j_call: TRBJ2-3
cdr3_aa: CASSWDSGEGGDTQYF

v_call: TRBV6-5
j_call: TRBJ1-2
cdr3_aa: CASSLDRVHGYTF

v_call: TRBV5-1
j_call: TRBJ2-6
cdr3_aa: CASSPTGSGANVLTF

v_call: TRBV7-9
j_call: TRBJ1-4
cdr3_aa: CASSSSATNEKLFF

v_call: TRBV5-4
j_call: TRBJ2-5
cdr3_aa: CASSLEGVRETQYF

v_call: TRBV2
j_call: TRBJ1-4
cdr3_aa: CASGTGNNEKLFF

v_call: TRBV5-5
j_call: TRBJ2-5
cdr3_aa: CASSLAPTGRETQYF

v_call: TRBV5-1
j_call: TRBJ1-5
cdr3_aa: CARRPGQGAPNQPQHF

v_call: TRBV5-1
j_call: TRBJ2-3
cdr3_aa: CASSLARLAGGTDTQYF